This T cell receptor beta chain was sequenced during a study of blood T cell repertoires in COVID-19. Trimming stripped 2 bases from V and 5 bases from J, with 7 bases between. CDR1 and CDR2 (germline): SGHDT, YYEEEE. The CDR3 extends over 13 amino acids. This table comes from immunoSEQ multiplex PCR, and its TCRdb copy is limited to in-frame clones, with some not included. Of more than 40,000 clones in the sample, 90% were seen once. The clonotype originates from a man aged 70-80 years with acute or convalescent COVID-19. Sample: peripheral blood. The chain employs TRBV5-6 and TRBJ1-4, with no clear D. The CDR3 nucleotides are TGTGCCAGCAGCTTTAGACAAAATGAAAAACTGTTTTTT. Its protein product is CASSFRQNEKLFF.